These 27 T cell receptor beta chains were all obtained from the same sample, sequenced in a study of T cell changes during pregnancy in multiple sclerosis. The repertoire was sequenced with immunoSEQ multiplex PCR; TCRdb's copy has only in-frame clones and lacks some. Of more than 65,000 clones listed, nearly 95% are singletons. The sample in question was peripheral blood, obtained in the second trimester of pregnancy. The source of these receptors is a female donor with multiple sclerosis, enrolled in a pregnancy study.

This clone was counted a single time. The chain carries TRBV5-1 and TRBJ1-1; 8 bases align to TRBD1. CDR3 length: 16 amino acids. Germline V CDR1 and CDR2: SGHRS, YFSETQ. Losses at the gene ends were 0 bases for V and 0 bases for J; bases not matched to a gene: 4. CDR3 bases: TGCGCCAGCAGCTTGGGGACAGGGATCATGAACACTGAAGCTTTCTTT. The encoded protein is CASSLGTGIMNTEAFF. Looking up the rest from reference TRBV5-1 and TRBJ1-1 gives the full variable domain: KAGVTQTPRYLIKTRGQQVTLSCSPISGHRSVSWYQQTPGQGLQFLFEYFSETQRNKGNFPGRFSGRQFSNSRSEMNVSTLELGDSALYLCASSLGTGIMNTEAFFGQGTRLTVV.

The chain has TRBV19 and TRBJ1-5; D uncertain. V was trimmed by 3 bases and J by 4 bases, leaving 13 bases between them. CDR3 size: 15 residues. Germline CDR1 reads LNHDA; CDR2 reads SQIVND (reference sequence). The CDR3 DNA follows: TGTGCCAGTAGTATCATCGGCGGAGCAAATCAGCCCCAGCATTTT. Its translation is CASSIIGGANQPQHF. Supplemented by reference TRBV19 and TRBJ1-5, the full variable domain reads DGGITQSPKYLFRKEGQNVTLSCEQNLNHDAMYWYRQDPGQGLRLIYYSQIVNDFQKGDIAEGYSVSREKKESFPLTVTSAQKNPTAFYLCASSIIGGANQPQHFGDGTRLSIL.

This rearrangement joins TRBV11-3 to TRBJ2-3; D is perhaps TRBD2 (6 bases). Germline loops: CDR1 SGHNT, CDR2 YENEEA. The CDR3 consists of 15 residues. V shed 5 bases and J shed 5 bases, with 17 bases lying between them. CDR3 nucleotides: TGTGCCAGCAGCGCCCCATGGGACTTCCGAGATACGCAGTATTTT. It codes for CASSAPWDFRDTQYF.

The chain links TRBV6-1 to TRBJ1-2, with D maybe TRBD1 (5 bases). The CDR3 is 14 amino acids. Deletions cut 1 base from V and 7 bases from J, with 13 bases between. Germline loops: CDR1 MNHNS, CDR2 SASEGT. CDR3 nucleotides: TGTGCCAGCAGTGAAGAATGGGGGGATCTTGGCTACACCTTC. As protein: CASSEEWGDLGYTF.

The gene calls are TRBV27 and TRBJ2-3; TRBD2 might be the D (5 bases). CDR1 and CDR2 (germline): MNHEY, SMNVEV (reference sequence). This CDR3 is built from 16 residues. V lost 5 bases and J 0 bases, leaving 15 bases between the germline ends. The CDR3 DNA reads as TGTGCCAGCAGTCGCAGGAGCGGTACTAGCACAGATACGCAGTATTTT. Translated: CASSRRSGTSTDTQYF.

This clone has a single count. The V gene is TRBV5-1, the J gene TRBJ1-2, with unresolved D. This CDR3 has 13 amino acids. Germline CDR1 SGHRS, CDR2 YFSETQ. The V and J ends lost 6 bases and 1 base respectively, with 10 bases between them. The chain's CDR3 is CASTPSGNYGYTF. Written as DNA, the CDR3 is TGCGCCAGCACTCCCTCGGGTAACTATGGCTACACCTTC.

J is TRBJ1-2 and V is TRBV5-1; 8 nucleotides agree with TRBD1. V was clipped by 2 bases and J by 7 bases; unmatched bases: 4. This CDR3 is 13 amino acids long. The germline V gene encodes CDR1 SGHRS and CDR2 YFSETQ. The CDR3 region is CASSFQGATGYTF. The CDR3 DNA reads as TGCGCCAGCAGCTTCCAGGGGGCAACTGGCTACACCTTC.

V and J are TRBV5-6 and TRBJ2-7; 7 positions match TRBD2. The CDR3 consists of 15 residues. Germline values: CDR1 SGHDT, CDR2 YYEEEE. J lost 4 bases, V lost 4 bases, and 11 bases had no gene match. In DNA, the CDR3 is TGTGCCAGCAGCATGGGGGGGGTGTGGTCGTACGAGCAGTACTTC. This encodes CASSMGGVWSYEQYF.

The chain employs TRBV5-1 and TRBJ2-7; a weak D match, TRBD2 (6 bases). Trimming left V 5 bases short and J 4 bases short, with 19 bases between. The length of the CDR3 is 15 residues. CDR1 is SGHRS, CDR2 YFSETQ, per germline. The CDR3 nucleotides read TGCGCCAGCAGGGCTTGGGGCGGGGCGGCGTACGAGCAGTACTTC. Protein sequence: CASRAWGGAAYEQYF.

The V and J genes are TRBV9 and TRBJ2-7, with a weak D call TRBD2 (6 bases). The length of the CDR3 is 16 residues. Germline V gene data show CDR1 as SGDLS and CDR2 as YYNGEE. The V end lost 3 bases, the J end lost 6 bases, and 22 bases lay between the germline ends. The CDR3: CASSGGGDRLLGEQYF. Here the CDR3 DNA reads TGTGCCAGCAGCGGGGGCGGGGACCGACTCTTGGGCGAGCAGTACTTC.

A single count supports this clone. The chain links TRBV27 to TRBJ2-7, with 7 bases that match TRBD2. Per germline, CDR1 MNHEY and CDR2 SMNVEV (reference sequence). Trimming at V came to 3 bases and at J to 4 bases, leaving 3 bases not matched to a gene. The CDR3 is made up of 13 amino acids. CDR3 coding DNA: TGTGCCAGCAGTTTCAGGGAGGGATACGAGCAGTACTTC. Residues: CASSFREGYEQYF.

The chain is built from TRBV19 and TRBJ2-4; 9 nucleotides align to TRBD1. The V gene end was trimmed by 6 bases and the J gene end by 1 base; junction bases not matched to a gene: 13. This CDR3 has 18 amino acids. Germline CDR1 reads LNHDA; CDR2 reads SQIVND (reference sequence). CDR3 DNA sequence: TGTGCCAGTAGCTTGGGGACAGGGCGGAATACGGCCAAAAACATTCAGTACTTC. Its protein product is CASSLGTGRNTAKNIQYF.

This chain links TRBV19 with TRBJ2-1, with TRBD2 identical over 10 bases. The CDR3 has 18 residues. With 5 bases clipped from V and 6 bases from J, the junction kept 16 bases outside the gene matches. Germline V gene data show CDR1 as LNHDA and CDR2 as SQIVND (reference sequence). The DNA of the CDR3 is TGTGCCAGTAGTTATAAGGGCGCTAGCGGGAGTATCAGCAATGAGCAGTTCTTC. It is translated as CASSYKGASGSISNEQFF.

This chain links TRBV30 with TRBJ1-5, with D unresolved. This CDR3 is 16 amino acids long. Trimming cost V 0 bases and J 1 base, with 13 bases left between them. CDR1 is GTSNPN, CDR2 SVGIG, per germline (reference sequence). CDR3 nucleotides: TGTGCCTGGAGTGTACCATACATGGGCAGCAATCAGCCCCAGCATTTT. This encodes CAWSVPYMGSNQPQHF.

This clone turned up a few times. V usage is TRBV9 and J usage is TRBJ1-2; 7 bases map to TRBD1. Germline V gene sequence: CDR1 SGDLS, CDR2 YYNGEE. The CDR3 has 15 residues. V trimming: 3 bases; J trimming: 7 bases; junction bases outside the gene matches: 12. DNA for the CDR3: TGTGCCAGCAGCGCCTCTTCGACAGGGAGCGGTGGCTACACCTTC. Translated: CASSASSTGSGGYTF.

The chain recombines TRBV6-1 with TRBJ1-2, with a tentative D call TRBD1 (6 bases). Between the trimmed V and J ends, which lost 10 bases and 3 bases, there was a span of 12 bases. The CDR3 sequence is 12 residues long. Germline CDR1 is MNHNS and CDR2 is SASEGT. The CDR3 loop reads CAKGDIYYGYTF. CDR3 in DNA: TGTGCCAAGGGGGATATCTACTATGGCTACACCTTC.

The CDR3 nucleotides are TGTGCCAGCAGCTGGACAGGTGAAAAACTGTTTTTT. Its translation: CASSWTGEKLFF. This chain uses TRBV7-8 with TRBJ1-4; the match to TRBD1 covers 7 bases. Unmatched junction bases numbered 0, after V lost 4 bases and J lost 7 bases. Germline V CDR1 and CDR2: SGHVS, FQNEAQ. This CDR3 is built from 12 residues.

The J gene is TRBJ1-5, the V gene TRBV6-4; D remains unclear. Trimming took off 0 bases at V and 0 bases at J, with 9 bases between the two ends. Germline V lookup: CDR1 MRHNA, CDR2 SNTAGT. The CDR3 has 16 residues. CDR3 amino acids: CASSDSRQVSNQPQHF. CDR3 nucleotide sequence: TGTGCCAGCAGTGACTCCCGGCAGGTTAGCAATCAGCCCCAGCATTTT.

The chain links TRBV27 to TRBJ2-7; 7 bases align to TRBD2. The CDR3 sequence is 14 residues long. V lost 2 bases to trimming and J lost 2 bases; unmatched junction nucleotides: 3. The germline V gene encodes CDR1 MNHEY and CDR2 SMNVEV (reference sequence). CDR3 nucleotides: TGTGCCAGCAGTTTAAGCGGGGCGGCCTACGAGCAGTACTTC. The encoded protein is CASSLSGAAYEQYF.

The J gene is TRBJ1-4, the V gene TRBV28; D is possibly TRBD1 (5 bases). This CDR3 is 15 amino acids long. The germline V gene has CDR1 MDHEN and CDR2 SYDVKM. V was pared by 3 bases and J by 6 bases, with 14 bases between. The CDR3 reads CASSFRGREHEKLFF. The CDR3 coding sequence is TGTGCCAGCAGTTTTAGGGGCAGGGAACATGAAAAACTGTTTTTT. Based on the CDR3 plus reference TRBV28 and TRBJ1-4, the full variable domain is DVKVTQSSRYLVKRTGEKVFLECVQDMDHENMFWYRQDPGLGLRLIYFSYDVKMKEKGDIPEGYSVSREKKERFSLILESASTNQTSMYLCASSFRGREHEKLFFGSGTQLSVL.

This sequence joins TRBV6-5 and TRBJ2-7; TRBD2 matches 8 bases. The germline gives CDR1 MNHEY, CDR2 SVGAGI. This CDR3 is built from 15 residues. The ends lost 6 bases at V and 6 bases at J; junction bases unmatched: 13. The CDR3 loop reads CASSPGGGRGFEQYF. The CDR3 nucleotides are TGTGCCAGCAGCCCCGGGGGGGGGCGTGGGTTCGAGCAGTACTTC.

This clone was observed once. The genes are TRBV4-1 and TRBJ2-7; 7 nucleotides agree with TRBD2. The CDR3 length is 17 residues. Germline V CDR1 and CDR2: MGHRA, YSYEKL. The V segment lost 3 bases and the J segment 6 bases; nucleotides outside the gene matches: 17. The CDR3 region has the DNA TGCGCCAGCAGCCACTTCACCTTCGGACTAGTAGGCGGCGAGCAGTACTTC. This codes for CASSHFTFGLVGGEQYF.

V usage is TRBV7-6 and J usage is TRBJ2-2, with 7 bases that match TRBD2. The CDR3 is 16 amino acids. Germline CDR1 reads SGHVS; CDR2 reads FNYEAQ. J was trimmed by 5 bases and V by 0 bases; bases with no gene match: 6. CDR3 loop: CASSLARAGVTGELFF. As DNA, the CDR3 is TGTGCCAGCAGCTTAGCGCGCGCGGGAGTGACCGGGGAGCTGTTTTTT.

The V gene is TRBV7-2, the J gene TRBJ2-7, with TRBD2 identical over 12 bases. Germline V gives CDR1 SGHTA, CDR2 FQGNSA. V gave up 1 base and J gave up 5 bases; unmatched junction bases: 6. The CDR3 sequence is 16 residues long. CDR3 residues: CASSLGRLAGVDEQYF. CDR3 nucleotide sequence: TGTGCCAGCAGCTTAGGGCGACTAGCGGGAGTAGACGAGCAGTACTTC.

This chain joins TRBV5-1 and TRBJ2-5, with TRBD2 as a possible D gene (6 bases). Per the germline V gene, CDR1 is SGHRS and CDR2 is YFSETQ. This CDR3 is 14 amino acids long. V was cut by 2 bases and J by 2 bases, with 10 bases left in between. CDR3 residues: CASSLGGKQETQYF. In DNA form, the CDR3 reads TGCGCCAGCAGCTTAGGAGGGAAGCAAGAGACCCAGTACTTC. Full variable domain (rest looked up from reference TRBV5-1 and TRBJ2-5): KAGVTQTPRYLIKTRGQQVTLSCSPISGHRSVSWYQQTPGQGLQFLFEYFSETQRNKGNFPGRFSGRQFSNSRSEMNVSTLELGDSALYLCASSLGGKQETQYFGPGTRLLVL.

V usage is TRBV27 and J usage is TRBJ2-7, with 7 nucleotides matching TRBD1. V was clipped by 5 bases and J by 0 bases; unmatched bases: 19. There are 19 residues in the CDR3. Germline-derived CDR1 and CDR2 are MNHEY and SMNVEV (reference sequence). CDR3 nucleotides: TGTGCCAGCAGTCCCCGGACAGGAACAAAAGTGAAGAGCTCCTACGAGCAGTACTTC. It is translated as CASSPRTGTKVKSSYEQYF.

The chain is built from TRBV4-1 and TRBJ1-1; D not resolved. V shed 6 bases and J shed 2 bases, with 10 bases lying between them. The germline CDR1 and CDR2 sequences are MGHRA and YSYEKL. The CDR3 is 13 amino acids. DNA of the CDR3: TGCGCCAGCAGACCCGGGGTTAACACTGAAGCTTTCTTT. Protein: CASRPGVNTEAFF.